Shown below are 18 T cell receptor beta chains from a single sample sequenced in a study of blood T cell repertoires in COVID-19. Libraries were prepared by immunoSEQ multiplex PCR; TCRdb keeps only in-frame clonotypes and omits some of them. The profile covers approximately 400,000 clones, with 80% to 90% appearing a single time and more than 1% taken by the ten largest. The sequencing input was peripheral blood. The receptor set was obtained from a man between 40 and 49 years old with acute or convalescent COVID-19.

This chain uses TRBV7-3 with TRBJ2-3; possible D gene TRBD2, 6 bases. CDR1 SGHTA and CDR2 FQGTGA come from the germline V gene. There are 15 residues in the CDR3. Trimming removed 1 base from V and 4 bases from J, with 12 bases in between. CDR3 region: CASSLNRGGPDTQYF. The CDR3 bases are TGTGCCAGCAGCTTAAACCGAGGAGGGCCAGATACGCAGTATTTT.

The chain joins TRBV5-4 to TRBJ2-1; 10 nucleotides agree with TRBD1. The CDR3 is made up of 14 amino acids. Germline CDR1 and CDR2: SGHNT and YYREEE (reference sequence). J lost 6 bases, V lost 4 bases, and 4 bases had no gene match. The CDR3: CASSPGQGGNEQFF. CDR3 DNA: TGTGCCAGCAGCCCAGGACAGGGGGGCAATGAGCAGTTCTTC.

The gene calls are TRBV18 and TRBJ1-2, with 9 bases lining up with TRBD1. Unmatched junction bases numbered 7, after V lost 4 bases and J lost 4 bases. CDR3 length: 15 amino acids. Per germline, CDR1 KGHSH and CDR2 LQKENI. The CDR3 sequence is CASSHLQGAGYGYTF. The CDR3 DNA follows: TGTGCCAGCTCACACCTACAGGGGGCCGGCTATGGCTACACCTTC.

The CDR3 region has the DNA TGTGCCAGTAGTAGGCCTCTGGCAGGCGTTGTGACCCAGTACTTC. It is translated as CASSRPLAGVVTQYF. The rearrangement joins TRBV19 to TRBJ2-5; D is ambiguous. The germline CDR1 and CDR2 sequences are LNHDA and SQIVND (reference sequence). The germline V and J ends were trimmed by 4 bases and 7 bases, with 19 bases remaining between them. The CDR3 runs to 15 residues.

The chain recombines TRBV3-1 (or the pseudogene TRBV3-2) with TRBJ1-4; D is perhaps TRBD1 (5 bases). Trimming left V 1 base short and J 11 bases short, with 14 bases between. Germline V gene lookup returns CDR1 LGHDT and CDR2 YNNKEL (reference sequence). The CDR3 spans 14 residues. Here the CDR3 reads CASSQGEAGYKLFF. The CDR3 bases are TGTGCCAGCAGCCAAGGAGAGGCAGGGTACAAACTGTTTTTT.

The rearrangement links TRBV5-1 to TRBJ2-5; possible D gene TRBD2, 5 bases. The CDR3 has 14 residues. Germline V gene sequence: CDR1 SGHRS, CDR2 YFSETQ. Trimming left V 0 bases short and J 2 bases short, with 8 bases between. CDR3 nucleotides: TGCGCCAGCAGCTTGGCGCGGACTCAAGAGACCCAGTACTTC. It specifies CASSLARTQETQYF. The whole variable domain, remainder taken from reference TRBV5-1 and TRBJ2-5, is KAGVTQTPRYLIKTRGQQVTLSCSPISGHRSVSWYQQTPGQGLQFLFEYFSETQRNKGNFPGRFSGRQFSNSRSEMNVSTLELGDSALYLCASSLARTQETQYFGPGTRLLVL.

The chain joins TRBV6-5 to TRBJ1-1, with D perhaps TRBD1 (5 bases). CDR1 MNHEY and CDR2 SVGAGI come from the germline V gene. V gave up 10 bases and J gave up 1 base, with 13 bases separating them. This CDR3 spans 13 amino acids. The CDR3 coding sequence is TGTGCCACCTCATGGGGGGGGAACACTGAAGCTTTCTTT. Its protein product is CATSWGGNTEAFF.

This clone is medium-sized by share. The chain joins TRBV10-3 to TRBJ2-7, with D perhaps TRBD2 (5 bases). V was pared by 0 bases and J by 0 bases, with 9 bases between. The germline gives CDR1 ENHRY, CDR2 SYGVKD. The CDR3 consists of 15 residues. In DNA, the CDR3 is TGTGCCATCAGTGAGTCAGGAGGTCGCTCCTACGAGCAGTACTTC. Its protein is CAISESGGRSYEQYF.

The chain employs TRBV24-1 and TRBJ2-5; 7 bases map to TRBD2. This CDR3 has 13 residues. Germline V gene sequence: CDR1 KGHDR, CDR2 SFDVKD. After removal of 9 bases from V and 2 bases from J, the junction contained 5 bases not matched to a gene. The CDR3 sequence: CATGTSAQETQYF. CDR3 in DNA: TGTGCCACCGGAACTAGCGCTCAAGAGACCCAGTACTTC.

This chain uses TRBV4-1 with TRBJ1-1; D might be TRBD1 (6 bases). CDR1 is MGHRA and CDR2 is YSYEKL in the germline V gene. V was shortened by 1 base and J by 1 base, with 13 bases between the two germline ends. CDR3 length: 16 residues. The CDR3 DNA follows: TGCGCCAGCAGCCAAGGTGGCAGGACAGCGAACACTGAAGCTTTCTTT. It specifies CASSQGGRTANTEAFF.

This chain connects TRBV14 to TRBJ2-2; D not certain. Germline loops: CDR1 SGHDN, CDR2 FVKESK. The length of the CDR3 is 12 residues. Trimming pared 4 bases from V and 6 bases from J, leaving 6 bases between. CDR3 in DNA: TGTGCCAGCAGCCCTATCCCCGGGGAGCTGTTTTTT. Translating it yields CASSPIPGELFF.

This clone was counted a single time. CDR3 in amino acids: CSGGTGTNTGELFF. The CDR3 region has the DNA TGCAGCGGGGGGACAGGGACGAACACCGGGGAGCTGTTTTTT. J is TRBJ2-2 and V is TRBV29-1; 9 nucleotides agree with TRBD1. Looked up from germline, CDR1 is SQVTM and CDR2 is ANQGSEA. Germline trimming cut 7 bases from V and 0 bases from J; bases unmatched to any gene: 3. CDR3 length: 14 amino acids.

V gene TRBV30 combines with J gene TRBJ2-1, with D possibly TRBD1 on 5 matching bases. The germline CDR1 and CDR2 sequences are GTSNPN and SVGIG (reference sequence). The CDR3 has 12 amino acids. The V and J ends lost 2 bases and 8 bases respectively, with 10 bases between them. The CDR3 DNA reads as TGTGCCTGGAGTAGGGGATGGTATGAGCAGTTCTTC. Translation gives CAWSRGWYEQFF.

V usage is TRBV19 and J usage is TRBJ1-1; the D gene is possibly TRBD1 (5 bases). The V end was cut by 1 base, the J end by 6 bases, with 12 bases between. This CDR3 comprises 14 residues. CDR1 is LNHDA, CDR2 SQIVND, per germline (reference sequence). CDR3: CASSIGPGLAEAFF. DNA for the CDR3: TGTGCCAGTAGTATAGGCCCAGGGCTGGCTGAAGCTTTCTTT.

The gene calls are TRBV4-2 and TRBJ1-2, with no clear D. The CDR3 length is 15 residues. Germline lookup yields CDR1 LGHNA and CDR2 YNFKEQ. V gave up 0 bases and J gave up 4 bases, with 12 bases separating them. In DNA form, the CDR3 reads TGTGCCAGCAGCCAAGAGCGGGTCCCGAGCTATGGCTACACCTTC. Translating it yields CASSQERVPSYGYTF.

This chain joins TRBV4-1 and TRBJ2-7; 7 positions match TRBD1. Germline loops: CDR1 MGHRA, CDR2 YSYEKL. J was trimmed by 7 bases and V by 2 bases; bases with no gene match: 11. The CDR3 runs 15 residues. The CDR3 spells CASSQSERDSREQYF. The CDR3 coding sequence is TGCGCCAGCAGCCAATCCGAGAGGGACAGCCGAGAGCAGTACTTC.

The chain has TRBV6-2 or TRBV6-3 and TRBJ2-7; 8 bases are shared with TRBD1. Trimming cost V 0 bases and J 1 base; bases outside gene matches: 8. The CDR3 has 17 amino acids. Germline V gives CDR1 MNHEY, CDR2 SVGEGT. CDR3 DNA: TGTGCCAGCAGTTACTCGAGGTTGGACAGGGCATCCTACGAGCAGTACTTC. Translating it yields CASSYSRLDRASYEQYF.

This chain uses TRBV5-1 with TRBJ2-5, with TRBD1 matching 8 bases. The CDR3 runs to 14 residues. Germline CDR1 is SGHRS and CDR2 is YFSETQ. Trimming at V came to 4 bases and at J to 7 bases, leaving 9 bases not matched to a gene. The CDR3 protein is CASSVDRGARTQYF. The CDR3, as DNA: TGCGCCAGCAGCGTCGACAGGGGAGCTAGGACCCAGTACTTC.